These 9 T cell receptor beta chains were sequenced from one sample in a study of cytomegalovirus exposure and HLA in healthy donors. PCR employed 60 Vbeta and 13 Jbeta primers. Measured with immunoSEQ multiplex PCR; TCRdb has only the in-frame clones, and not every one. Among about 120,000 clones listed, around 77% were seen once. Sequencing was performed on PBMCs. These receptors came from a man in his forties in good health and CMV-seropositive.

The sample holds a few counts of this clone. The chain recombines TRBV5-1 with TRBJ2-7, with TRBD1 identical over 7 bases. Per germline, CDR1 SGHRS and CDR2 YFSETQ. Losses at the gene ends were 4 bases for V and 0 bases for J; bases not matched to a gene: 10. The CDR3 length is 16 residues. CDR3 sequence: CASSQGRQGGSYEQYF. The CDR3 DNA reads TGCGCCAGCAGCCAAGGACGACAGGGCGGCTCCTACGAGCAGTACTTC.

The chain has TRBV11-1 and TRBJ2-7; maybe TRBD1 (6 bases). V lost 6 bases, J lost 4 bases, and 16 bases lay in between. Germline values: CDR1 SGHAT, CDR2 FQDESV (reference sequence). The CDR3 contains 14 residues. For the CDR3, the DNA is TGTGCCAGCAGAAACACGACAGGAGTTTACGAGCAGTACTTC. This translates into CASRNTTGVYEQYF.

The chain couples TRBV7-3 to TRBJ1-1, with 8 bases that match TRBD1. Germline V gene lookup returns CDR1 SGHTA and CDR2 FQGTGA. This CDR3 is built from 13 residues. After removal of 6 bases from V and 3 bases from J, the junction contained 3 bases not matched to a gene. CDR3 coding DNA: TGTGCCAGCAGTATGGACAGGGACACTGAAGCTTTCTTT. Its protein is CASSMDRDTEAFF.

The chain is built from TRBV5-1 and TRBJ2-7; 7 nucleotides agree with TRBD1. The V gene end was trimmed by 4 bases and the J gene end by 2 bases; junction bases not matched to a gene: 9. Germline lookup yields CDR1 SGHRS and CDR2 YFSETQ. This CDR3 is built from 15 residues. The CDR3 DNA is TGCGCCAGCAGCCCTTCACCCGGACAGGCCTACGAGCAGTACTTC. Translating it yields CASSPSPGQAYEQYF.

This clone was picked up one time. The CDR3 loop is CASSLVAGSGGSSDTQYF. Here the CDR3 DNA reads TGTGCCAGCAGCTTAGTCGCGGGCTCAGGGGGGTCGTCTGATACGCAGTATTTT. The V call is TRBV7-6, the J call TRBJ2-3; a weak D match, TRBD1 (7 bases). The germline V gene encodes CDR1 SGHVS and CDR2 FNYEAQ. V lost 1 base and J lost 6, with 23 bases in between. CDR3 length equals 18 residues.

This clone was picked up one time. CDR3 coding DNA: TGTGCCAGCAGCTTAGAATCAGGGGGCTACGAGCAGTACTTC. Translating it yields CASSLESGGYEQYF. The rearrangement links TRBV7-2 to TRBJ2-7; TRBD1 matches at 7 bases. With V trimmed by 1 base and J by 3 bases, 3 bases remained unmatched. CDR1 and CDR2 from the germline V gene are SGHTA and FQGNSA. The CDR3 is 14 amino acids.

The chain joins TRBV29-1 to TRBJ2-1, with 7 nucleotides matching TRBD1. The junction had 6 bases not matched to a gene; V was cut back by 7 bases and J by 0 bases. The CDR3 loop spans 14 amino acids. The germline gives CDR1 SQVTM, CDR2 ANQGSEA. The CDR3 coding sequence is TGCAGCGGGCGACCAGGGGGCTCCTACAATGAGCAGTTCTTC. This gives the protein CSGRPGGSYNEQFF.

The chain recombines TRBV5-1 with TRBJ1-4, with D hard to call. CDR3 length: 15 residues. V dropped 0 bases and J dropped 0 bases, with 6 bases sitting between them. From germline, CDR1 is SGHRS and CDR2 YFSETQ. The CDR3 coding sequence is TGCGCCAGCAGCTTGGGACATTCAACTAATGAAAAACTGTTTTTT. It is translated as CASSLGHSTNEKLFF.

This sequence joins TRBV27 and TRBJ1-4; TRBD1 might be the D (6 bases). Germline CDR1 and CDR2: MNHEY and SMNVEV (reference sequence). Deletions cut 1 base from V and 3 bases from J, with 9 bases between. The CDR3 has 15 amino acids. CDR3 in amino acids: CASSLWTAPNEKLFF. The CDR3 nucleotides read TGTGCCAGCAGTTTATGGACAGCGCCTAATGAAAAACTGTTTTTT.